Below, 21 T cell receptor beta chains from the same sample are listed, as sequenced in a study of technical replicates of blood from a handful of donors. The assay was immunoSEQ multiplex PCR, and TCRdb's table has in-frame clones only and misses some. The sample shows approximately 97,000 clones, roughly 96% of them seen only once. Sequences were obtained from T cells isolated from PBMCs. The receptors stem from a human donor in good health.

This clone occurred once. The rearrangement links TRBV9 to TRBJ2-7, with D unclear. Germline CDR1 SGDLS, CDR2 YYNGEE. The CDR3 has 13 amino acids. V was cut by 0 bases and J by 3 bases, with 7 bases left in between. The CDR3 loop reads CASSVGLRYEQYF. The CDR3 nucleotides are TGTGCCAGCAGCGTAGGACTTCGCTACGAGCAGTACTTC.

V is TRBV7-9 and J is TRBJ2-5; D is possibly TRBD2 (5 bases). The CDR3 consists of 16 residues. Trimming removed 7 bases from V and 3 bases from J, with 21 bases in between. Per germline, CDR1 SEHNR and CDR2 FQNEAQ (reference sequence). The CDR3 DNA follows: TGTGCCAGCATGAGTCGGGTGCGGAGGTGGGAAGAGACCCAGTACTTC. Translation gives CASMSRVRRWEETQYF.

This chain connects TRBV29-1 to TRBJ2-5, with D tentatively TRBD1 (5 bases). V gave up 4 bases and J gave up 1 base, with 10 bases separating them. CDR3 size: 13 residues. CDR1 and CDR2 from the germline V gene are SQVTM and ANQGSEA. This CDR3 reads CSVVTASQETQYF. The CDR3 coding sequence is TGCAGCGTTGTGACAGCCAGCCAAGAGACCCAGTACTTC.

This rearrangement joins TRBV28 to TRBJ2-3; 11 bases agree with TRBD2. This CDR3 is built from 16 residues. Germline-derived CDR1 and CDR2 are MDHEN and SYDVKM. The V segment lost 3 bases and the J segment 4 bases; nucleotides outside the gene matches: 6. This CDR3 is CASSFIAGGPSDTQYF. CDR3 bases: TGTGCCAGCAGTTTTATAGCGGGAGGGCCTTCAGATACGCAGTATTTT.

This clone is classed as medium-sized (0.01 to 0.1%). V gene TRBV29-1 combines with J gene TRBJ1-2; the match to TRBD1 covers 9 bases. Germline values: CDR1 SQVTM, CDR2 ANQGSEA. V was clipped by 5 bases and J by 4 bases; unmatched bases: 2. The CDR3 spans 12 residues. CDR3 region: CSVSDRGYGYTF. The CDR3 DNA reads TGCAGCGTTTCGGACAGGGGCTATGGCTACACCTTC. Drawing the rest from reference TRBV29-1 and TRBJ1-2, the complete variable domain is SAVISQKPSRDICQRGTSLTIQCQVDSQVTMMFWYRQQPGQSLTLIATANQGSEATYESGFVIDKFPISRPNLTFSTLTVSNMSPEDSSIYLCSVSDRGYGYTFGSGTRLTVV.

This sequence joins TRBV9 and TRBJ1-2; D may be TRBD1 (6 bases). V lost 0 bases, J lost 7 bases, and 10 bases lay in between. This CDR3 spans 13 amino acids. The germline CDR1 and CDR2 sequences are SGDLS and YYNGEE. This CDR3 reads CASSVGGGSGYTF. For the CDR3, the DNA is TGTGCCAGCAGCGTAGGAGGGGGTAGTGGCTACACCTTC.

The rearrangement joins TRBV9 to TRBJ2-1; possible D gene TRBD2, 7 bases. V gave up 0 bases and J gave up 1 base, with 8 bases separating them. Germline V CDR1 and CDR2: SGDLS, YYNGEE. The CDR3 length is 15 residues. CDR3 residues: CASSVEGGSYNEQFF. The CDR3 region has the DNA TGTGCCAGCAGCGTAGAGGGGGGGTCCTACAATGAGCAGTTCTTC.

The rearrangement uses TRBV5-1 and TRBJ2-1; D gene uncertain. Per germline, CDR1 SGHRS and CDR2 YFSETQ. The CDR3 sequence is 14 residues long. Trimming pared 1 base from V and 6 bases from J, leaving 11 bases between. CDR3 sequence: CASSLFFNSNEQFF. The CDR3 DNA follows: TGCGCCAGCAGCTTGTTTTTCAATTCCAATGAGCAGTTCTTC.

The chain joins TRBV27 to TRBJ1-4; possible D gene TRBD1, 5 bases. Germline assignment: CDR1 MNHEY and CDR2 SMNVEV (reference sequence). V dropped 4 bases and J dropped 4 bases, with 13 bases sitting between them. CDR3 length equals 15 residues. The CDR3 nucleotides are TGTGCCAGCAGTTCGCCAGGGTCTCATAATGAAAAACTGTTTTTT. Amino acid sequence: CASSSPGSHNEKLFF.

The chain carries TRBV9 and TRBJ2-7; a weak D match, TRBD1 (5 bases). This CDR3 has 14 residues. Germline V CDR1 and CDR2: SGDLS, YYNGEE. V was trimmed by 0 bases and J by 3 bases, leaving 10 bases between them. CDR3 sequence reads: CASSVGPRVYEQYF. The CDR3, as DNA: TGTGCCAGCAGCGTAGGCCCCAGGGTCTACGAGCAGTACTTC.

The chain links TRBV5-6 to TRBJ2-3; 8 bases agree with TRBD1. The CDR3 runs to 15 residues. Germline V gene sequence: CDR1 SGHDT, CDR2 YYEEEE. The junction had 9 bases not matched to a gene; V was cut back by 2 bases and J by 7 bases. In DNA form, the CDR3 reads TGTGCCAGCAGCTTACCGGGACAGGACGTAAATACGCAGTATTTT. Its translation is CASSLPGQDVNTQYF.

This clone was observed a single time. Here the CDR3 DNA reads TGTGCCGGGTTGGGGGGCTACGAGCAGTACTTC. This gives the protein CAGLGGYEQYF. The chain employs TRBV30 and TRBJ2-7; TRBD2 might be the D (6 bases). Trimming removed 8 bases from V and 3 bases from J, with 11 bases in between. The CDR3 is made up of 11 amino acids. Germline V lookup: CDR1 GTSNPN, CDR2 SVGIG (reference sequence).

DNA for the CDR3: TGTGCCAGCAGCCCAGGGGCGGGGGAGTTGAGAAGCACCGGGGAGCTGTTTTTT. It translates to CASSPGAGELRSTGELFF. The rearrangement uses TRBV7-3 and TRBJ2-2; a weak D match, TRBD2 (7 bases). Trimming pared 5 bases from V and 4 bases from J, leaving 23 bases between. Germline CDR1 reads SGHTA; CDR2 reads FQGTGA. This CDR3 spans 18 amino acids.

The gene calls are TRBV7-6 and TRBJ2-7, with 7 bases identical to TRBD1. Germline loops: CDR1 SGHVS, CDR2 FNYEAQ. This CDR3 has 14 amino acids. The V gene end was trimmed by 1 base and the J gene end by 2 bases; junction bases not matched to a gene: 2. The CDR3 DNA follows: TGTGCCAGCAGCTTAGGGACAGGAACCTACGAGCAGTACTTC. It is translated as CASSLGTGTYEQYF.

The chain combines TRBV9 with TRBJ1-1, with D unresolved. This CDR3 region has 13 residues. From germline, CDR1 is SGDLS and CDR2 YYNGEE. V was shortened by 3 bases and J by 7 bases, with 13 bases between the two germline ends. CDR3 protein: CASSGTGTDEAFF. The CDR3 DNA reads TGTGCCAGCAGCGGAACGGGTACCGATGAAGCTTTCTTT. Filled out from reference TRBV9 and TRBJ1-1, the complete variable domain reads DSGVTQTPKHLITATGQRVTLRCSPRSGDLSVYWYQQSLDQGLQFLIQYYNGEERAKGNILERFSAQQFPDLHSELNLSSLELGDSALYFCASSGTGTDEAFFGQGTRLTVV.

V and J are TRBV15 and TRBJ2-5; the D gene is possibly TRBD1 (6 bases). The V end lost 4 bases, the J end lost 2 bases, and 11 bases lay between the germline ends. The CDR3 consists of 14 residues. Germline CDR1 and CDR2: LNHNV and YYDKDF (reference sequence). The CDR3 protein is CATSTPGQQETQYF. The CDR3 DNA reads TGTGCCACCAGCACCCCTGGACAGCAAGAGACCCAGTACTTC.

This clone was observed a handful of times. V usage is TRBV6-1 and J usage is TRBJ1-2; D gene ambiguous. The CDR3 runs to 13 residues. V was cut by 4 bases and J by 7 bases, with 13 bases left in between. Germline loops: CDR1 MNHNS, CDR2 SASEGT. CDR3 nucleotides: TGTGCCAGCAGTGTCGAGAGGGTCCGTGGCTACACCTTC. Residues: CASSVERVRGYTF.

The chain employs TRBV7-2 and TRBJ1-3; possible D gene TRBD1, 6 bases. The CDR3 consists of 14 residues. Germline V gene lookup returns CDR1 SGHTA and CDR2 FQGNSA. Trimming removed 4 bases at V and 10 bases at J, with 17 bases between. The CDR3 loop is CASSSTFRGDTIYF. The CDR3 bases are TGTGCCAGCAGCTCCACTTTCAGGGGAGATACCATATATTTT.

The chain couples TRBV2 to TRBJ2-7, with 9 bases lining up with TRBD2. Germline V gene data show CDR1 as SNHLY and CDR2 as FYNNEI. V was clipped by 3 bases and J by 0 bases; unmatched bases: 9. The CDR3 covers 17 residues. The CDR3 nucleotides are TGTGCCAGCAGTGATCATAGGACTAGCGCCTTCTCCTACGAGCAGTACTTC. This sequence encodes CASSDHRTSAFSYEQYF.

This rearrangement joins TRBV19 to TRBJ2-4, with a possible D match to TRBD2 (5 bases). The CDR3 extends over 15 amino acids. The germline gives CDR1 LNHDA, CDR2 SQIVND (reference sequence). V was shortened by 3 bases and J by 9 bases, with 18 bases between the two germline ends. The CDR3 is CASSIHEGNWGIQYF. The CDR3 DNA sequence: TGTGCCAGTAGTATTCATGAGGGTAATTGGGGCATTCAGTACTTC.

The chain has TRBV6-1 and TRBJ1-3; perhaps TRBD1 as D (6 bases). The CDR3 runs 13 residues. Germline V CDR1 and CDR2: MNHNS, SASEGT. The V end was cut by 10 bases, the J end by 4 bases, with 14 bases between. CDR3 sequence reads: CAISPGHGNTIYF. CDR3 coding DNA: TGTGCCATCTCACCGGGACACGGAAACACCATATATTTT.